The rows below give T cell receptor beta chains drawn from one sample of a study of PD-1 blockade in classical Hodgkin lymphoma. Assay: immunoSEQ multiplex PCR; the TCRdb copy retains only in-frame clones and omits some. The sample has roughly 9,900 clones, 92% seen once. The source material was peripheral blood mononuclear cells (PBMCs), sampled at baseline. These receptors were taken from a human donor with classical Hodgkin lymphoma. CDR3s include the opening cysteine and the closing phenylalanine or tryptophan. A D gene is named only where the DNA matches it firmly. Clone size is given for some rows only: seen once, a few or many times, or a class if the clone is expanded.

V: TRBV14; size: .; D: TRBD2; J: TRBJ2-7; DNA: TGTGCCAGCAGCGAGACTAGCGGATCCTACGAGCAGTACTTC; CDR3: CASSETSGSYEQYF
V: TRBV13; size: .; D: .; J: TRBJ2-7; DNA: TGTGCCAGCAGCTTAGTCTTGGCGTATGGGGTCGAGCAGTACTTC; CDR3: CASSLVLAYGVEQYF
V: TRBV2; size: .; D: TRBD1; J: TRBJ2-7; DNA: TGTGCCAGCAGTCGGTCAGGGGGCTACGAGCAGTACTTC; CDR3: CASSRSGGYEQYF
V: TRBV9; size: few; D: .; J: TRBJ2-1; DNA: TGTGCCAGCAGCACCCGTTTCGGCCAGGGGAATGAGCAGTTCTTC; CDR3: CASSTRFGQGNEQFF
V: TRBV5-1; size: .; D: TRBD1; J: TRBJ2-1; DNA: TGCGCCAGCAGCTTGGACAGGGGGGTCAATGAGCAGTTCTTC; CDR3: CASSLDRGVNEQFF
V: TRBV5-1; size: once; D: .; J: TRBJ2-5; DNA: TGCGCCAGCAGCTTGGGGTCCGGGTACCAAGAGACCCAGTACTTC; CDR3: CASSLGSGYQETQYF
V: TRBV4-2; size: .; D: TRBD2; J: TRBJ2-3; DNA: TGTGCCAGCAGCTTGAGACTAGCGGGAGGGCCCTCAGGCACAGATACGCAGTATTTT; CDR3: CASSLRLAGGPSGTDTQYF
V: TRBV21-1; size: .; D: .; J: TRBJ2-5; DNA: TGTGCCAGCAGCGTACGAGACGGGGAAAAAGAGACCCAGTACTTC; CDR3: CASSVRDGEKETQYF
V: TRBV5-1; size: .; D: .; J: TRBJ2-3; DNA: TGCGCCAGCAGCTTCCGATTAGAGTCCACAGATACGCAGTATTTT; CDR3: CASSFRLESTDTQYF
V: TRBV19; size: .; D: .; J: TRBJ2-1; DNA: TGTGCCAGTTCCCCCAGCTACAATGAGCAGTTCTTC; CDR3: CASSPSYNEQFF
V: TRBV7-9; size: .; D: .; J: TRBJ1-6; DNA: TGTGCCAGCAGCTTAGAGAGGTCGAGGAGCTCCTATAATTCACCCCTCCACTTT; CDR3: CASSLERSRSSYNSPLHF
V: TRBV4-2; size: .; D: .; J: TRBJ1-5; DNA: TGTGCCAGCAGCCAATCGGGGGGCGGCAATCAGCCCCAGCATTTT; CDR3: CASSQSGGGNQPQHF
V: TRBV14; size: .; D: .; J: TRBJ2-1; DNA: TGTGCCAGCAGCCATTCACGGGGGTACAATGAGCAGTTCTTC; CDR3: CASSHSRGYNEQFF
V: TRBV11-3; size: .; D: .; J: TRBJ2-7; DNA: TGTGCCAGCAGCTTATACGTCGGGTACGAGCAGTACTTC; CDR3: CASSLYVGYEQYF
V: TRBV6-4; size: .; D: .; J: TRBJ1-2; DNA: TGTGCCAGCAGTCCCGACGGGGAAGTGAGGAATGGCTACACCTTC; CDR3: CASSPDGEVRNGYTF
V: TRBV7-6; size: .; D: .; J: TRBJ2-1; DNA: TGTGCCAGCAGCTTCAGTAGCCCTACAGGCCGGCAGTTCTTC; CDR3: CASSFSSPTGRQFF
V: TRBV18; size: .; D: TRBD1; J: TRBJ1-4; DNA: TGTGCCAGCTCACCACCACAGGGGGCGCCGGTAGAAAAACTGTTTTTT; CDR3: CASSPPQGAPVEKLFF
V: TRBV6-4; size: .; D: .; J: TRBJ2-1; DNA: TGTGCCAGCAGTGAGTTCGGCAGGGATTCCTACAATGAGCAGTTCTTC; CDR3: CASSEFGRDSYNEQFF
V: TRBV9; size: .; D: .; J: TRBJ2-7; DNA: TGTGCCAGCAGCGTAGGCGTGAACGGCGAGCAGTACTTC; CDR3: CASSVGVNGEQYF
V: TRBV6-5; size: .; D: TRBD1; J: TRBJ1-2; DNA: TGTGCCAGCAGTCGCGGGACAGGGGGCGGCTACACCTTC; CDR3: CASSRGTGGGYTF
V: TRBV19; size: .; D: TRBD1; J: TRBJ2-7; DNA: TGTGCCAGTAGTGTTTCGGGACAGGGGAACGAGCAGTACTTC; CDR3: CASSVSGQGNEQYF
V: TRBV27; size: .; D: .; J: TRBJ1-2; DNA: TGTGCCAGCAGACCTGAGCCGGGCGGGGCCTTTCTCTATGGCTACACCTTC; CDR3: CASRPEPGGAFLYGYTF
V: TRBV2; size: .; D: .; J: TRBJ2-7; DNA: TGTGCCAGCAGTGAATCCCCGCGAGGTTACGAGCAGTACTTC; CDR3: CASSESPRGYEQYF
V: TRBV7-9; size: .; D: .; J: TRBJ2-2; DNA: TGTGCCAGCAGCTTCTTGAGGGTATCGAACACCGGGGAGCTGTTTTTT; CDR3: CASSFLRVSNTGELFF
V: TRBV30; size: .; D: .; J: TRBJ1-1; DNA: TGTGCCTGGAACTGGGGGAGGAACACTGAAGCTTTCTTT; CDR3: CAWNWGRNTEAFF
V: TRBV4-2; size: .; D: TRBD2; J: TRBJ2-3; DNA: TGTGCCAGTACCCAGGGACTAGCGTTCGATACGCAGTATTTT; CDR3: CASTQGLAFDTQYF
V: TRBV2; size: .; D: TRBD1; J: TRBJ2-7; DNA: TGTGCCAGCAGTGAACCTGACAGGGTAGGGTCCTACGAGCAGTACTTC; CDR3: CASSEPDRVGSYEQYF
V: TRBV5-4; size: .; D: .; J: TRBJ2-7; DNA: TGTGCCAGCAGCTCTCCGACGGGGGTAGACTACGAGCAGTACTTC; CDR3: CASSSPTGVDYEQYF
V: TRBV15; size: .; D: .; J: TRBJ1-4; DNA: TGTGCCACCAGCAGGGCCGGACTAAATGAAAAACTGTTTTTT; CDR3: CATSRAGLNEKLFF
V: TRBV19; size: .; D: .; J: TRBJ2-2; DNA: TGTGCCAGTAGTATAGCCAGGGTAGACACCGGGGAGCTGTTTTTT; CDR3: CASSIARVDTGELFF
V: TRBV10-3; size: .; D: .; J: TRBJ1-4; DNA: TGTGCCATCAGTGGGACAGATAGTGGTAATGAAAAACTGTTTTTT; CDR3: CAISGTDSGNEKLFF
V: TRBV6-1; size: few; D: TRBD2; J: TRBJ2-3; DNA: TGTGCCAGCAGTGAACTAGCGGGAGGGCCAGATACGCAGTATTTT; CDR3: CASSELAGGPDTQYF
V: TRBV9; size: .; D: .; J: TRBJ2-3; DNA: TGTGCCAGCAGCGTACGGGGGCGGGATACGCAGTATTTT; CDR3: CASSVRGRDTQYF
V: TRBV6-6; size: .; D: .; J: TRBJ2-5; DNA: TGTGCCAGCAGTTACGCGCGAGAGACCCAGTACTTC; CDR3: CASSYARETQYF
V: TRBV5-8; size: .; D: .; J: TRBJ1-1; DNA: TGTGCCAGCAGCTTGATTGGGAAGTGGAACACTGAAGCTTTCTTT; CDR3: CASSLIGKWNTEAFF
V: TRBV7-6; size: .; D: TRBD1; J: TRBJ2-7; DNA: TGTGCCAGCAGCTTAGCAACAGGGGGCATCGAGCAGTACTTC; CDR3: CASSLATGGIEQYF
V: TRBV27; size: .; D: .; J: TRBJ2-7; DNA: TGTGCCAGTAGTATCTTGGGGGGGCTCTACGAGCAGTACTTC; CDR3: CASSILGGLYEQYF
V: TRBV4-2; size: .; D: .; J: TRBJ2-2; DNA: TGTGCCAGCAGCCAAGAGCCGGGGCACACCGGGGAGCTGTTTTTT; CDR3: CASSQEPGHTGELFF
V: TRBV14; size: .; D: .; J: TRBJ2-2; DNA: TGTGCCAGCAGCTGGGGTCCTACTAACACCGGGGAGCTGTTTTTT; CDR3: CASSWGPTNTGELFF
V: TRBV5-1; size: .; D: .; J: TRBJ2-7; DNA: TGCGCCAGCAGCTTGGCACCGCCCACCTACGAGCAGTACTTC; CDR3: CASSLAPPTYEQYF
V: TRBV5-1; size: .; D: TRBD2; J: TRBJ2-2; DNA: TGCGCCAGCAGCTTGGCGGGACTAGCGGGACCGGGTACCGGGGAGCTGTTTTTT; CDR3: CASSLAGLAGPGTGELFF
V: TRBV21-1; size: once; D: .; J: TRBJ2-5; DNA: TGTGCCAGCAGCCATGCGGGACGGATAAGGATGGAGACCCAGTACTTC; CDR3: CASSHAGRIRMETQYF
V: TRBV30; size: .; D: .; J: TRBJ1-1; DNA: TGTGCCTGGAGTGTGCAGACTGAAGCTTTCTTT; CDR3: CAWSVQTEAFF
V: TRBV30; size: .; D: TRBD1; J: TRBJ2-7; DNA: TGTGCCTGGAGTTACAGGGGGAGCTCCTACGAGCAGTACTTC; CDR3: CAWSYRGSSYEQYF
V: TRBV27; size: .; D: TRBD2; J: TRBJ2-1; DNA: TGTGCCAGCAGTCGGGGACTAGCGGGAGTTACCACCTACAATGAGCAGTTCTTC; CDR3: CASSRGLAGVTTYNEQFF
V: TRBV5-8; size: .; D: .; J: TRBJ2-3; DNA: TGTGCCAGCAGCTTCCAAGGTCCTAGCACAGATACGCAGTATTTT; CDR3: CASSFQGPSTDTQYF
V: TRBV7-9; size: .; D: .; J: TRBJ1-5; DNA: TGTGCCAGCAGCTTAGATGGGCCAGGGGATCAGCCCCAGCATTTT; CDR3: CASSLDGPGDQPQHF
V: TRBV6-8; size: .; D: TRBD1; J: TRBJ1-2; DNA: TGTGCCAGCAGTGCACAGGGGGTTAACTATGGCTACACCTTC; CDR3: CASSAQGVNYGYTF
V: TRBV12-5; size: .; D: .; J: TRBJ1-5; DNA: TGTGCTAGTGGTCGGGGGGGGACTCAGCCCCAGCATTTT; CDR3: CASGRGGTQPQHF
V: TRBV29-1; size: .; D: .; J: TRBJ2-1; DNA: TGCAGCGTTGCCAGACCATTCTACAATGAGCAGTTCTTC; CDR3: CSVARPFYNEQFF
V: TRBV29-1; size: .; D: .; J: TRBJ2-1; DNA: TGCAGCGCCATCCACAGGGACTACAATGAGCAGTTCTTC; CDR3: CSAIHRDYNEQFF
V: TRBV7-3; size: .; D: .; J: TRBJ2-6; DNA: TGTGCCAGCAGCTTATCCCCTGGGGCCAACGTCCTGACTTTC; CDR3: CASSLSPGANVLTF
V: TRBV5-6; size: once; D: TRBD1; J: TRBJ2-7; DNA: TGTGCCAGCAGCGTCCCGGGACAGGGGGCGCGCGAGCAGTACTTC; CDR3: CASSVPGQGAREQYF
V: TRBV30; size: once; D: .; J: TRBJ2-6; DNA: TGTGCCTGGAGTGTGGCCATCTCTGCTCATGGGGCCAACGTCCTGACTTTC; CDR3: CAWSVAISAHGANVLTF
V: TRBV11-3; size: once; D: .; J: TRBJ2-2; DNA: TGTGCCAGCAGCTTCTCGTTGACAATTGGGTGGGAGCTGTTTTTT; CDR3: CASSFSLTIGWELFF
V: TRBV9; size: .; D: TRBD2; J: TRBJ2-7; DNA: TGTGCCAGCAGCGTAGGGACTAGCGTTTACGAGCAGTACTTC; CDR3: CASSVGTSVYEQYF
V: TRBV30; size: .; D: TRBD1; J: TRBJ1-2; DNA: TGTGCCTATAGGACAGGGGGCTACTATGGCTACACCTTC; CDR3: CAYRTGGYYGYTF
V: TRBV10-3; size: .; D: .; J: TRBJ1-1; DNA: TGTGCCATCTGCTCCAGCAACTCCGTGGACACTGAAGCTTTCTTT; CDR3: CAICSSNSVDTEAFF
V: TRBV4-1; size: .; D: TRBD2; J: TRBJ2-3; DNA: TGCGCCAGCAGCCAACGTCGAGTCGGGACTAGTTCTAGCACAGATACGCAGTATTTT; CDR3: CASSQRRVGTSSSTDTQYF
V: TRBV30; size: once; D: TRBD2; J: TRBJ2-7; DNA: TGTGCATCTACGGGGACTAGCGGTTCCTACGAGCAGTACTTC; CDR3: CASTGTSGSYEQYF